This T cell receptor beta chain was captured by sequencing in a study of cytomegalovirus exposure and HLA in healthy donors. Study-wide points: Common viral pathogens were later found to be apparently linked to several of the most significant clusters. Per published reports, the classifier diagnosed cytomegalovirus status with high specificity and sensitivity.

The CDR3 extends over 17 amino acids. V shed 5 bases, J shed 4 bases, and the junction held 7 bases outside the gene matches. Looked up from germline, CDR1 is SGHVS and CDR2 is FNYEAQ. About this clone: Its specificity is unknown.

The study ran its PCR with 60 Vbeta and 13 Jbeta primers. Some clones are missing from TCRdb's copy, which holds only in-frame ones; the method was immunoSEQ multiplex PCR. The sample has over 150,000 clones; 75% to 85% are singletons. Among the donors, all were healthy bone marrow donors. Source material: PBMCs. The origin of this receptor is a woman in her twenties or thirties in good health and CMV-seropositive. V and J are TRBV7-6 and TRBJ2-1, with 14 bases that match TRBD2. The CDR3 sequence is CASSPLTSGGGYNEQFF. The CDR3 nucleotides read TGTGCCAGCAGCCCCCTGACTAGCGGGGGGGGGTACAATGAGCAGTTCTTC.